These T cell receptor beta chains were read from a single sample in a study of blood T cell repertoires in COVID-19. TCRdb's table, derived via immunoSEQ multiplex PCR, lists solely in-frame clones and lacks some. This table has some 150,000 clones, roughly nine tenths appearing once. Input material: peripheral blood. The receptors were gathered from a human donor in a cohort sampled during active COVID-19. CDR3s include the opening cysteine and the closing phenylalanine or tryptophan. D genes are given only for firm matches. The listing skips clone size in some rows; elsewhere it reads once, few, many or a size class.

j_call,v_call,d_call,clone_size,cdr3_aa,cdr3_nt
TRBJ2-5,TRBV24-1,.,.,CATSEGRGVGETQYF,TGTGCCACCAGTGAGGGAAGGGGTGTCGGGGAGACCCAGTACTTC
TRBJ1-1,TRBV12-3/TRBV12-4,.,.,CASSFGVTEAFF,TGTGCCAGCAGTTTCGGGGTCACTGAAGCTTTCTTT
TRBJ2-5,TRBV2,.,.,CASSGEGGGETQYF,TGTGCCAGCAGTGGAGAAGGGGGAGGGGAGACCCAGTACTTC
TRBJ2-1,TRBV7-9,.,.,CASSPGNSYNEQFF,TGTGCCAGCAGCCCGGGGAACAGCTACAATGAGCAGTTCTTC
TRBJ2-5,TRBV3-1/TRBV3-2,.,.,CASSQARQALQETQYF,TGTGCCAGCAGCCAAGCCAGACAGGCACTCCAAGAGACCCAGTACTTC
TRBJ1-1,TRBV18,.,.,CASSPSQGGEQAFF,TGTGCCAGCTCACCATCCCAGGGTGGGGAACAGGCTTTCTTT
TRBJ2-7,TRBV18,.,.,CASSPPGSSEQYF,TGTGCCAGCTCACCACCGGGCTCCTCCGAGCAGTACTTC
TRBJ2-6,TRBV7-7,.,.,CASSSGVHSGANVLTF,TGTGCCAGCAGTTCCGGGGTCCACTCTGGGGCCAACGTCCTGACTTTC
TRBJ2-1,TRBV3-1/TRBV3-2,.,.,CASSRRLIDEQFF,TGTGCCAGCAGCAGGCGACTTATCGATGAGCAGTTCTTC
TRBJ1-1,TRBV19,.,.,CASSIARTDVEAFF,TGTGCCAGTAGTATAGCTCGTACTGATGTTGAGGCTTTCTTT
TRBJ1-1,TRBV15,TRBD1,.,CATSRKTGVTEAFF,TGTGCCACCAGCAGGAAGACAGGGGTCACTGAAGCTTTCTTT
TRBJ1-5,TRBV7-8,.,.,CASSHDSRLNQPQHF,TGTGCCAGCAGCCACGACAGCCGCCTCAATCAGCCCCAGCATTTT
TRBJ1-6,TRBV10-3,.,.,CATQLGQFSPLHF,TGTGCCACCCAACTTGGACAGTTTTCACCCCTCCACTTT
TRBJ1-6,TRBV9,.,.,CASSGPTGYNSPLHF,TGTGCCAGCAGCGGCCCGACGGGCTATAATTCACCCCTCCACTTT
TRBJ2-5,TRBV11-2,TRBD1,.,CASSSTGAQTQYF,TGTGCCAGCAGCTCTACAGGGGCGCAGACCCAGTACTTC
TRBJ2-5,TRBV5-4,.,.,CASSLGRDWQETQYF,TGTGCCAGCAGCTTGGGCCGGGACTGGCAAGAGACCCAGTACTTC
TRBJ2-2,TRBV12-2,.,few,CASRLSEGGELFF,TGTGCAAGTCGCTTATCGGAGGGCGGGGAGCTGTTTTTT
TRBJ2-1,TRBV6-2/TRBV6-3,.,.,CASSYSVAVSYNEQFF,TGTGCCAGCAGTTACTCCGTGGCGGTCTCGTACAATGAGCAGTTCTTC
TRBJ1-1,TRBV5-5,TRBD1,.,CASSFTFGQGSTEAFF,TGTGCCAGCAGCTTTACGTTCGGACAGGGGAGCACTGAAGCTTTCTTT
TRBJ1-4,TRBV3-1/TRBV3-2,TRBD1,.,CASSQTGVGNEKLFF,TGTGCCAGCAGCCAGACAGGGGTGGGGAATGAAAAACTGTTTTTT
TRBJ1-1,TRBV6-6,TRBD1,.,CARYRGPVNTEAFF,TGTGCCAGGTACAGGGGACCCGTGAACACTGAAGCTTTCTTT
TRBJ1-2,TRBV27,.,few,CASSASTGETNYGYTF,TGTGCCAGCAGTGCCTCCACAGGAGAAACTAACTATGGCTACACCTTC
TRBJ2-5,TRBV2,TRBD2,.,CASSKVRTSGIQETQYF,TGTGCCAGCAGCAAAGTACGGACTAGCGGCATACAAGAGACCCAGTACTTC
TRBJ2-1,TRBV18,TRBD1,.,CASSPRDSTISYNEQFF,TGTGCCAGCTCACCACGGGACAGTACTATCTCCTACAATGAGCAGTTCTTC
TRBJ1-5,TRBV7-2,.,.,CASSLGYTGHQPQHF,TGTGCCAGCAGCTTAGGTTATACAGGGCATCAGCCCCAGCATTTT
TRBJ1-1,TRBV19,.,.,CATSGGRTEAFF,TGTGCCACCTCGGGGGGTAGGACTGAAGCTTTCTTT
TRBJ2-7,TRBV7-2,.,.,CASSLGWASTYEQYF,TGTGCCAGCAGCTTAGGTTGGGCCAGCACCTACGAGCAGTACTTC
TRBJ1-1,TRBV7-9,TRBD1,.,CASSLNGQGNTEAFF,TGTGCCAGCAGCTTAAACGGACAGGGAAACACTGAAGCTTTCTTT
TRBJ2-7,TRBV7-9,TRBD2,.,CASSDTGTSGGVTYEQYF,TGTGCCAGCAGCGATACCGGGACTAGCGGGGGGGTTACCTACGAGCAGTACTTC
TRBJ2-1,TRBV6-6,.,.,CASRSGGGEQFF,TGTGCCAGCAGGTCGGGGGGCGGTGAGCAGTTCTTC
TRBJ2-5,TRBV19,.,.,CASSMLTEETQYF,TGTGCCAGTAGTATGCTGACAGAAGAGACCCAGTACTTC